Below are 9 T cell receptor beta chains sequenced from a single sample in a study of blood T cell repertoires in COVID-19. Method: immunoSEQ multiplex PCR; TCRdb's copy keeps in-frame clones and lacks some. Of about 210,000 clones listed, 80% to 85% are singletons. The sample taken for sequencing was PBMCs or T cells enriched from blood (not recorded which). The receptors shown here come from a woman between 45 and 65 years old with acute COVID-19.

The V gene is TRBV28, the J gene TRBJ1-1; possible D gene TRBD1, 6 bases. The CDR3 spans 12 residues. CDR1 MDHEN and CDR2 SYDVKM come from the germline V gene. Between the trimmed V and J ends, which lost 10 bases and 7 bases, there was a span of 16 bases. Here the CDR3 DNA reads TGTGCCATCAACGACAGGCCGAGTGAAGCTTTCTTT. Protein sequence: CAINDRPSEAFF.

The genes are TRBV28 and TRBJ1-3; weak D call: TRBD1 (5 bases). Trimming pared 6 bases from V and 2 bases from J, leaving 14 bases between. Germline loops: CDR1 MDHEN, CDR2 SYDVKM. CDR3 length: 15 amino acids. CDR3 DNA sequence: TGTGCCAGCAGCCCTGACAGTTATCCTGGAAACACCATATATTTT. Protein product: CASSPDSYPGNTIYF. Full variable domain (remainder filled in from reference TRBV28 and TRBJ1-3): DVKVTQSSRYLVKRTGEKVFLECVQDMDHENMFWYRQDPGLGLRLIYFSYDVKMKEKGDIPEGYSVSREKKERFSLILESASTNQTSMYLCASSPDSYPGNTIYFGEGSWLTVV.

A word on this clone: At the DNA level, this CDR3 is encoded by other sequences in the same sample as well. This sequence joins TRBV12-3 or TRBV12-4 and TRBJ2-3; the D is unclear. CDR3 length: 11 amino acids. V lost 8 bases to trimming and J lost 2 bases, with 5 bases between them. DNA for the CDR3: TGTGCCAGCCGTCTCACAGATACGCAGTATTTT. It encodes CASRLTDTQYF.

For this clone: The sample contains more than one DNA sequence encoding this CDR3. The gene calls are TRBV7-2 and TRBJ2-7; D may be TRBD1 (6 bases). The V end was cut by 1 base, the J end by 3 bases, with 10 bases between. Per the germline V gene, CDR1 is SGHTA and CDR2 is FQGNSA. This CDR3 is built from 14 residues. CDR3 in amino acids: CASSLDRVSYEQYF. The CDR3 DNA reads as TGTGCCAGCAGCTTAGACAGGGTAAGCTACGAGCAGTACTTC.

V gene TRBV10-3 combines with J gene TRBJ1-1, with D possibly TRBD1 on 5 matching bases. Trimming took 8 bases from V and 5 from J, leaving 12 bases between them. The germline gives CDR1 ENHRY, CDR2 SYGVKD. The CDR3 sequence is 12 residues long. CDR3: CAIGGGVTEAFF. The DNA of the CDR3 is TGTGCCATCGGTGGGGGGGTTACTGAAGCTTTCTTT.

This clone was detected a few times. The chain couples TRBV12-5 to TRBJ2-2; D gene ambiguous. Trimming removed 2 bases from V and 0 bases from J, with 4 bases in between. The CDR3 length is 14 residues. Germline CDR1 and CDR2: LGHNT and FRNRAP. The CDR3 sequence is CASGLRANTGELFF. In DNA form, the CDR3 reads TGTGCTAGTGGTTTGCGAGCGAACACCGGGGAGCTGTTTTTT.

This rearrangement joins TRBV29-1 to TRBJ1-2; 10 nucleotides match TRBD1. In germline, CDR1 is SQVTM, CDR2 ANQGSEA. V dropped 4 bases and J dropped 6; count of bases not matched to a gene: 14. This CDR3 spans 16 amino acids. The CDR3 reads CSVGGGDRGIRHGYTF. CDR3 in DNA: TGCAGCGTTGGAGGGGGGGACAGGGGAATTCGGCATGGCTACACCTTC. Filled out from reference TRBV29-1 and TRBJ1-2, the complete variable domain reads SAVISQKPSRDICQRGTSLTIQCQVDSQVTMMFWYRQQPGQSLTLIATANQGSEATYESGFVIDKFPISRPNLTFSTLTVSNMSPEDSSIYLCSVGGGDRGIRHGYTFGSGTRLTVV.

V and J are TRBV5-6 and TRBJ2-1, with 11 bases aligning to TRBD2. V dropped 0 bases and J dropped 16; count of bases not matched to a gene: 9. Germline CDR1 and CDR2: SGHDT and YYEEEE. The CDR3 runs to 14 residues. The CDR3 loop is CASSLGTSGGSFFF. CDR3 nucleotides: TGTGCCAGCAGCTTGGGAACTAGCGGGGGCTCTTTCTTCTTC.

This sequence joins TRBV30 and TRBJ1-1; the match to TRBD1 covers 8 bases. Looked up from germline, CDR1 is GTSNPN and CDR2 is SVGIG (reference sequence). The V and J ends lost 3 bases and 4 bases, in that order; junction bases with no gene match: 4. CDR3 length: 13 amino acids. CDR3 DNA: TGTGCCTGGAGCGACAGGGGTTGCACTGAAGCTTTCTTT. It codes for CAWSDRGCTEAFF.